What follows are 19 T cell receptor beta chains derived from one specimen sequenced in a study of cytomegalovirus exposure and HLA in healthy donors. Primers for the PCR totalled 60 Vbeta and 13 Jbeta. Generated by immunoSEQ multiplex PCR, the TCRdb table keeps only in-frame clones and is missing some. The sample comprises 150,000 to 200,000 clones, 82% of which are singletons, and approximately 0.87% rests with the top ten. Sequencing was done on a sample of PBMCs. Every receptor here comes from a girl aged 2 to 10 in good health and CMV-seropositive.

The chain couples TRBV27 to TRBJ1-2; 10 bases align to TRBD1. J was trimmed by 8 bases and V by 2 bases; bases with no gene match: 17. This CDR3 is 18 amino acids long. Per germline, CDR1 MNHEY and CDR2 SMNVEV (reference sequence). CDR3 nucleotides: TGTGCCAGCAGTTTAAGTGGACAGGGGGGCTCGTTGCGAGGCGGCTACACCTTC. Translated, it gives CASSLSGQGGSLRGGYTF.

This clone is a singleton in its sample. V is TRBV28 and J is TRBJ2-5; TRBD1 aligns across 7 bases. CDR1 is MDHEN and CDR2 is SYDVKM in the germline V gene. J was trimmed by 0 bases and V by 4 bases; bases with no gene match: 11. The CDR3 sequence is 17 residues long. The CDR3 sequence: CASSSYPGDSHQETQYF. DNA for the CDR3: TGTGCCAGCAGTTCCTATCCCGGGGACAGTCACCAAGAGACCCAGTACTTC.

The chain couples TRBV5-1 to TRBJ2-3, with TRBD2 as a possible D gene (6 bases). The germline gives CDR1 SGHRS, CDR2 YFSETQ. The CDR3 loop spans 16 amino acids. Trimming cost V 4 bases and J 6 bases, with 21 bases left between them. This CDR3 reads CASSGPVGGARDTQYF. The DNA of the CDR3 is TGCGCCAGCAGCGGACCGGTCGGAGGGGCGAGGGATACGCAGTATTTT.

This clone was detected only a few times. The chain has TRBV9 and TRBJ2-5; maybe TRBD1 (6 bases). Trimming stripped 0 bases from V and 5 bases from J, with 11 bases between. CDR1 and CDR2 (germline): SGDLS, YYNGEE. The CDR3 runs 14 residues. CDR3 region: CASSVGGTIETQYF. The CDR3 DNA sequence: TGTGCCAGCAGCGTAGGAGGGACAATCGAGACCCAGTACTTC.

This clone occurred a few times. The rearrangement joins TRBV6-4 to TRBJ2-3; 7 bases agree with TRBD2. V shed 0 bases, J shed 5 bases, and the junction held 5 bases outside the gene matches. This CDR3 contains 15 residues. Germline V gene data show CDR1 as MRHNA and CDR2 as SNTAGT. The CDR3 DNA follows: TGTGCCAGCAGTGACTCGGCGGGAGATGTAGATACGCAGTATTTT. This sequence encodes CASSDSAGDVDTQYF.

This rearrangement joins TRBV5-1 to TRBJ1-2, with 12 bases aligning to TRBD1. Germline CDR1 is SGHRS and CDR2 is YFSETQ. Trimming cost V 1 base and J 2 bases; bases outside gene matches: 6. The CDR3 totals 17 residues. The CDR3 region has the DNA TGCGCCAGCAGCTTGACGGGACAGGGGGCGAGCAACTATGGCTACACCTTC. Protein: CASSLTGQGASNYGYTF.

The chain carries TRBV29-1 and TRBJ1-2; weak D call: TRBD1 (5 bases). The CDR3 has 13 amino acids. V was shortened by 3 bases and J by 3 bases, with 11 bases between the two germline ends. Germline V gives CDR1 SQVTM, CDR2 ANQGSEA. CDR3 amino acids: CSVDPQGYYGYTF. DNA for the CDR3: TGCAGCGTTGACCCCCAGGGATACTATGGCTACACCTTC.

A single count supports this clone. The same CDR3 arises from other DNA sequences in this sample as well. This rearrangement joins TRBV7-9 to TRBJ2-7; TRBD1 agrees at 12 bases. In germline, CDR1 is SEHNR, CDR2 FQNEAQ (reference sequence). This CDR3 is 14 amino acids long. V lost 3 bases and J lost 4; bases outside the gene matches: 1. For the CDR3, the DNA is TGTGCCAGCAGCTTGGGACAGGGGGCTTACGAGCAGTACTTC. It is translated as CASSLGQGAYEQYF.

This clone appeared a single time. The V gene is TRBV7-8, the J gene TRBJ2-1; possible D gene TRBD2, 6 bases. Trimming removed 1 base from V and 0 bases from J, with 10 bases in between. This CDR3 region has 16 residues. Germline loops: CDR1 SGHVS, CDR2 FQNEAQ. The CDR3 loop reads CASSLVPGSSYNEQFF. Here the CDR3 DNA reads TGTGCCAGCAGCTTAGTCCCCGGGAGCTCCTACAATGAGCAGTTCTTC. Variable domain in full (rest from reference TRBV7-8 and TRBJ2-1): GAGVSQSPRYKVAKRGQDVALRCDPISGHVSLFWYQQALGQGPEFLTYFQNEAQLDKSGLPSDRFFAERPEGSVSTLKIQRTQQEDSAVYLCASSLVPGSSYNEQFFGPGTRLTVL.

The J gene is TRBJ2-2, the V gene TRBV6-5, with 8 bases matching TRBD2. The CDR3 consists of 16 residues. V trimming: 3 bases; J trimming: 6 bases; junction bases outside the gene matches: 9. CDR1 is MNHEY and CDR2 is SVGAGI in the germline V gene. The CDR3 DNA follows: TGTGCCAGCAGTTATTTAGGGCTAGCGGGCCCCGGGGAGCTGTTTTTT. This gives the protein CASSYLGLAGPGELFF.

The chain is built from TRBV4-1 and TRBJ2-1; no reliable D call. CDR3 length equals 16 residues. V lost 1 base and J lost 0, with 10 bases in between. Looked up from germline, CDR1 is MGHRA and CDR2 is YSYEKL. The CDR3 spells CASSQVDSNSYNEQFF. The DNA for the CDR3 is TGCGCCAGCAGCCAAGTCGACTCGAACTCCTACAATGAGCAGTTCTTC.

The chain recombines TRBV5-8 with TRBJ1-5; tentative D call: TRBD1 (6 bases). The CDR3 covers 17 residues. Trimming removed 3 bases at V and 4 bases at J, with 20 bases between. Germline CDR1 is SGHTS and CDR2 is YDEGEE. The CDR3 reads CASSSWGGGDGNQPQHF. For the CDR3, the DNA is TGTGCCAGCAGCTCCTGGGGGGGCGGGGACGGTAATCAGCCCCAGCATTTT. The whole variable domain, remainder taken from reference TRBV5-8 and TRBJ1-5, is EAGVTQSPTHLIKTRGQQATLRCSPISGHTSVYWYQQALGLGLQFLLWYDEGEERNRGNFPPRFSGRQFPNYSSELNVNALELEDSALYLCASSSWGGGDGNQPQHFGDGTRLSIL.

The CDR3 coding sequence is TGTGCCAGCAGCTTTGGCAGGGGAGGCACAGATACGCAGTATTTT. This codes for CASSFGRGGTDTQYF. This chain links TRBV5-6 with TRBJ2-3; D perhaps matches TRBD1 (6 bases). CDR1 and CDR2 (germline): SGHDT, YYEEEE. The length of the CDR3 is 15 residues. Trimming removed 2 bases at V and 1 base at J, with 11 bases between.

This chain joins TRBV19 and TRBJ2-2, with 8 nucleotides matching TRBD2. The CDR3 loop spans 14 amino acids. The germline V gene encodes CDR1 LNHDA and CDR2 SQIVND (reference sequence). V was pared by 7 bases and J by 5 bases, with 6 bases of the junction left unmatched. CDR3 residues: CASKGAGETGELFF. The CDR3 nucleotides read TGTGCCAGTAAAGGAGCGGGAGAAACCGGGGAGCTGTTTTTT.

This clone was seen a handful of times. J is TRBJ1-5 and V is TRBV28, with TRBD1 identical over 9 bases. This CDR3 has 16 amino acids. CDR1 and CDR2 (germline): MDHEN, SYDVKM. With 6 bases clipped from V and 5 bases from J, the junction kept 11 bases outside the gene matches. The CDR3 nucleotides read TGTGCCAGCAGCCCCATACGAACAGGGGGCGATCAGCCCCAGCATTTT. Its translation is CASSPIRTGGDQPQHF.

V usage is TRBV28 and J usage is TRBJ2-2; possible D gene TRBD1, 7 bases. V lost 5 bases to trimming and J lost 5 bases, with 12 bases between them. The CDR3 consists of 14 residues. Germline loops: CDR1 MDHEN, CDR2 SYDVKM. The CDR3 is CASSPRGRTGELFF. CDR3 in DNA: TGTGCCAGCAGTCCCAGGGGGAGGACCGGGGAGCTGTTTTTT. The full variable domain, in which reference TRBV28 and TRBJ2-2 provide the parts outside the CDR3, is DVKVTQSSRYLVKRTGEKVFLECVQDMDHENMFWYRQDPGLGLRLIYFSYDVKMKEKGDIPEGYSVSREKKERFSLILESASTNQTSMYLCASSPRGRTGELFFGEGSRLTVL.

The J gene is TRBJ2-3, the V gene TRBV27, with 7 bases identical to TRBD2. There are 16 residues in the CDR3. V was clipped by 5 bases and J by 3 bases; unmatched bases: 11. From germline, CDR1 is MNHEY and CDR2 SMNVEV (reference sequence). CDR3 sequence reads: CASSRVLPGGTDTQYF. For the CDR3, the DNA is TGTGCCAGCAGTCGGGTTCTCCCCGGGGGGACAGATACGCAGTATTTT.

This chain uses TRBV28 with TRBJ2-6; weak D call: TRBD2 (7 bases). Looked up from germline, CDR1 is MDHEN and CDR2 is SYDVKM. This CDR3 has 16 amino acids. V gave up 2 bases and J gave up 2 bases, with 10 bases separating them. DNA of the CDR3: TGTGCCAGCAGTTTAAGGGGGGGTACTGGGGCCAACGTCCTGACTTTC. Translating gives CASSLRGGTGANVLTF.

The chain has TRBV19 and TRBJ1-5; TRBD1 is a possible D gene (6 bases). Trimming took 10 bases from V and 1 from J, leaving 11 bases between them. The germline gives CDR1 LNHDA, CDR2 SQIVND (reference sequence). There are 13 residues in the CDR3. CDR3: CATRQGSNQPQHF. The CDR3 DNA is TGTGCCACACGGCAGGGGAGCAATCAGCCCCAGCATTTT.